This is a list of T cell receptor beta chains from one sample in a study of T cell clonotyping in hematopoietic cell transplantation. Sequencing was performed with immunoSEQ multiplex PCR; in TCRdb, only in-frame clones are kept and a portion is missing. In the table there are more than 65,000 clones, 90% to 95% of which are singletons. Sequenced material: peripheral blood mononuclear cells. Source of these receptors: a man aged 50 to 60 in good health. Some clones in this sample may be carry-over from other donors' samples. Both conserved end residues are part of each CDR3. Each record gives: J gene, V gene, clone size, D gene, CDR3 DNA, CDR3 protein. The D gene is left open where the match is weak. A row's size may be missing; if present it is once, few, many or a size class.

TRBJ2-1 | TRBV7-3 | . | . | TGTGCCAGCAGCTCACAACCCTCAGGGAGTAGCGGACTTGGGTATGAGCAGTTCTTC | CASSSQPSGSSGLGYEQFF
TRBJ2-1 | TRBV2 | . | TRBD1 | TGTGCCAGCAACGGACAGGGGTGGGATGAGCAGTTCTTC | CASNGQGWDEQFF
TRBJ2-3 | TRBV7-3 | once | . | TGTGCCAGCAGCTCTAGACTAGCAGATACGCAGTATTTT | CASSSRLADTQYF
TRBJ2-1 | TRBV7-2 | . | . | TGTGCCAGCAGCTTTGCAGATGAGCAGTTCTTC | CASSFADEQFF
TRBJ2-3 | TRBV30 | . | TRBD2 | TGTGCCTGGACCAGTACTAGCGGGTCCACAGATACGCAGTATTTT | CAWTSTSGSTDTQYF
TRBJ2-7 | TRBV5-1 | . | TRBD2 | TGCGCCAGCAGCTTTAGCGGGGATTACGAGCAGTACTTC | CASSFSGDYEQYF
TRBJ1-4 | TRBV28 | . | TRBD1 | TGTGCCAGCAGTCCCTGGGACAGGGGCCGGTCGGCGGACGTTGAAAAACTGTTTTTT | CASSPWDRGRSADVEKLFF
TRBJ2-7 | TRBV27 | . | . | TGTGCCAGCAGTTTGTTGGCATCAGGTAGCTCCTACGAGCAGTACTTC | CASSLLASGSSYEQYF
TRBJ2-7 | TRBV10-2 | . | TRBD2 | TGCGCCAGCAGTGAGTTGGGACTAGCTCCCCTCTTC | CASSELGLAPLF
TRBJ2-5 | TRBV7-8 | . | . | TGTGCCAGCAGGATGCGGGGCTTGGGGACCCAGTACTTC | CASRMRGLGTQYF
TRBJ2-3 | TRBV6-1 | few | . | TGTGCCAGCAGTGAAGGTCGGGGGCCTAGCACAGATACGCAGTATTTT | CASSEGRGPSTDTQYF
TRBJ2-2 | TRBV7-6 | . | . | TGTGCCAGCAGCTTAGGTCCAGTAACCGGGGAGCTGTTTTTT | CASSLGPVTGELFF
TRBJ1-4 | TRBV28 | . | . | TGTGCCAGCAGAGTGACAAGTCTCACCGGTGAAAAACTGTTTTTT | CASRVTSLTGEKLFF
TRBJ2-7 | TRBV5-4 | few | . | TGTGCCAGCAGCTTTCTAGCAGATTCCTACGAGCAGTACTTC | CASSFLADSYEQYF
TRBJ2-3 | TRBV27 | . | TRBD1 | TGTGCCAGCAGTTCGGGGACAGGGGCGACAGATACGCAGTATTTT | CASSSGTGATDTQYF
TRBJ1-1 | TRBV9 | . | . | TGTGCCAGCAGTCCTCTGAGTGAAGCTTTCTTT | CASSPLSEAFF
TRBJ1-1 | TRBV5-6 | . | . | TGTGCCAGCAGCTTGCAGACACCTGAAGCTTTCTTT | CASSLQTPEAFF
TRBJ1-4 | TRBV5-1 | . | . | TGCGCCAGCAGTGACGCCCCAGGGTCATCGGAAAAACTGTTTTTT | CASSDAPGSSEKLFF
TRBJ2-1 | TRBV29-1 | . | TRBD1 | TGCAGCGCGCACACTTTATCGGGACAGTTCAATGAGCAGTTCTTC | CSAHTLSGQFNEQFF
TRBJ2-5 | TRBV27 | . | TRBD1 | TGTGCCAGCAGTTTAGGGGGACAGGGACGAGAGACCCAGTACTTC | CASSLGGQGRETQYF
TRBJ1-1 | TRBV4-3 | . | . | TGCGCCAGCAGCCAACAGGGACGAGGGGACACTGAAGCTTTCTTT | CASSQQGRGDTEAFF
TRBJ2-5 | TRBV19 | once | . | TGTGCCAGTACCCAGGTCGGGGGTCCGGACGAGACCCAGTACTTC | CASTQVGGPDETQYF
TRBJ1-2 | TRBV5-8 | . | . | TGTGCCAGCAGCTTGGTGGGACGAACAGGTGGCTACACCTTC | CASSLVGRTGGYTF
TRBJ2-7 | TRBV4-2 | . | TRBD1 | TGTGCCAGCAGCTCTCCTGGGGACAGGCCCGGGATCTACGAGCAGTACTTC | CASSSPGDRPGIYEQYF
TRBJ1-5 | TRBV29-1 | . | . | TGCAGCGTCTGTACAGAGAGCAATCAGCCCCAGCATTTT | CSVCTESNQPQHF
TRBJ2-2 | TRBV7-2 | once | . | TGTGCCAGCAGCCCCCTCTGGAACAGGGCCGGGGAGCTGTTTTTT | CASSPLWNRAGELFF
TRBJ1-4 | TRBV11-2 | once | TRBD1 | TGTGCCAGCAGCTTAGAGTTGACAGGGGTGTTGTTTTTT | CASSLELTGVLFF
TRBJ1-1 | TRBV7-6 | . | . | TGTGCCAGCAGCTTAATAACAGAGAACACTGAAGCTTTCTTT | CASSLITENTEAFF
TRBJ1-4 | TRBV27 | . | TRBD1 | TGTGCCAGTCGGACAGGGGGTAATGAAAAACTGTTTTTT | CASRTGGNEKLFF
TRBJ2-1 | TRBV7-3 | . | TRBD1 | TGTGCCAGCAGCTCACAGGGGGCTCGGTTCAATGAGCAGTTCTTC | CASSSQGARFNEQFF
TRBJ2-4 | TRBV30 | . | . | TGTGCCTGGAGTATATGGGGGCGAAACATTCAGTACTTC | CAWSIWGRNIQYF
TRBJ2-7 | TRBV2 | . | TRBD1 | TGTGCCAGTGGGGGGGGGACAGGGACCGAGCAGTACTTC | CASGGGTGTEQYF
TRBJ2-2 | TRBV19 | . | . | TGTGCCAGTAGTATACCGCTTGGGTTAACGAACACCGGGGAGCTGTTTTTT | CASSIPLGLTNTGELFF
TRBJ2-3 | TRBV4-1 | . | TRBD2 | TGCGCCAGCAGCCAAGATGGGACTACACAAGATACGCAGTATTTT | CASSQDGTTQDTQYF
TRBJ2-1 | TRBV11-2 | . | TRBD2 | TGTGCCAGCAGCTCTAGGGCTAGCGGGTTCTCCTACAATGAGCAGTTCTTC | CASSSRASGFSYNEQFF
TRBJ1-3 | TRBV5-6 | . | . | TGTGCCAGCAGCTTGGCTAGGCAGACGAGCTCTGGAAACACCATATATTTT | CASSLARQTSSGNTIYF
TRBJ1-2 | TRBV5-1 | . | TRBD1 | TGCGCCAGCACTGATCTTCCGGGACAGGAGCACGGCTACACCTTC | CASTDLPGQEHGYTF
TRBJ2-7 | TRBV7-2 | . | TRBD2 | TGTGCCAGCAGCTTATCTGATAGCGGGGGGTATAGCTCCTACGAGCAGTACTTC | CASSLSDSGGYSSYEQYF